This TCR beta chain derives from a study of blood T cell repertoires in COVID-19. Study information: T cells, B-cell-depleted T cells, or PBMCs provided the cDNA or gDNA that served as material.

As processed by the authors: By means of reference gene primer amplification, nucleated cell counts were estimated. Assay used: immunoSEQ multiplex PCR; TCRdb lists only in-frame clones, some missing. That table gives V, J and clone size, and the DNA gave D and trimming. The table has 230,000 or so clones, about 85% seen once. Cohorts were assigned according to the clinical history that participants reported. Within 2 weeks of study entry, exposed participants had contacted a PCR-confirmed or clinician-diagnosed COVID-19 case. V shed 4 bases, J shed 4 bases, and the junction held 7 bases outside the gene matches. The CDR3 totals 14 residues. Germline CDR1 is SGHTS and CDR2 is YDEGEE.

V is TRBV5-8 and J is TRBJ1-2, with 7 nucleotides matching TRBD1. This clonotype was obtained from a woman between 45 and 65 years old who had been exposed to COVID-19. Sequencing used PBMCs or T cells enriched from blood (not recorded which). CDR3 bases: TGTGCCAGCAGCCAAGACAGGGAAGGCTATGGCTACACCTTC. Its protein product is CASSQDREGYGYTF.